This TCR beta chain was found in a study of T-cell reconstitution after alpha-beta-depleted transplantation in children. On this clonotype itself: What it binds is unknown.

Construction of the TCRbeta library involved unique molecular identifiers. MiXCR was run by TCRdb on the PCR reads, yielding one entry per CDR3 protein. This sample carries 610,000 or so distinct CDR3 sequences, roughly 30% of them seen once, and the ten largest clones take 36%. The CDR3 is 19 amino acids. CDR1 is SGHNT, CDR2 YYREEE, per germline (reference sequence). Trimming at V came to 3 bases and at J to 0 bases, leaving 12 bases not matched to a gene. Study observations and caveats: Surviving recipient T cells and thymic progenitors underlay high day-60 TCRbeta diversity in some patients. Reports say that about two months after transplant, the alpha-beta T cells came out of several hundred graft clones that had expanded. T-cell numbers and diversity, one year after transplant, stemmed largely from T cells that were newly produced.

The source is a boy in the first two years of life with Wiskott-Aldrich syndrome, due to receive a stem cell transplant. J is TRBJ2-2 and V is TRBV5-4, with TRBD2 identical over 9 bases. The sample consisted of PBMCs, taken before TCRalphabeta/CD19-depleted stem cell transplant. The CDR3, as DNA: TGTGCCAGCAGCTCGCACCGACTAGCGGAATACGCGAACACCGGGGAGCTGTTTTTT. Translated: CASSSHRLAEYANTGELFF.